This T cell receptor (beta chain) was found in a study of follicular helper T cells after annual influenza vaccination. Overall study findings and caveats: Recurrent ICOS+CD38+ cTfh clonotypes included tetramer and AIM influenza-specific ones.

On this clone itself: Antigen specificity is unknown.

The J segment lost 5 bases and the V segment lost 6 bases, leaving 9 bases of the junction unmatched. The germline V gene encodes CDR1 LNHDA and CDR2 SQIVND (reference sequence). This CDR3 has 15 residues. Stated time point: 2014-2015 season, 7 days after vaccination. Survey level resolution was used for TCRB sequencing. Some clones are missing from TCRdb's copy, which holds only in-frame ones; the method was immunoSEQ multiplex PCR. The sample lists about 7,800 clones; roughly 80% were seen once. This sample comprised CXCR5+ CD38- circulating T follicular helper cells from blood, obtained 7 days after influenza vaccination. The subset was: circulating Tfh, non-naive CD4+CXCR5+PD-1+ (ICOS+CD38+ or ICOS-CD38-). The chain links TRBV19 to TRBJ2-5; 10 bases are a match to TRBD1. This TCR was recovered from an adult who received the influenza vaccine. The CDR3 coding sequence is TGTGCCAGTAGCGGACAGGGGGTATTGCGGGAGACCCAGTACTTC. It yields the protein CASSGQGVLRETQYF.